This T cell receptor beta chain emerged from a study of resident and recirculating memory T cells in vitiligo. Study-level information: Samples were epidermis from two lesional and two nonlesional sites, plus PBMCs. Findings and caveats of the study: Non-conserved TCRs across sites and patients suggested distinct clones per lesion. No single dominant TCR clone appeared; lesion clonality varied.

Clones were sequenced by immunoSEQ multiplex PCR, and TCRdb holds only the in-frame ones, with some missing. The table lists more than 70,000 clones, 90% to 95% of them singletons. CDR1 SQVTM and CDR2 ANQGSEA come from the germline V gene. The CDR3 consists of 13 residues. V was pared by 2 bases and J by 4 bases, with 11 bases between. Remarks on this clone: The antigen is undetermined.

The clonotype comes from a male donor with vitiligo. The rearrangement links TRBV29-1 to TRBJ2-5; D call uncertain. The source material was blood. CDR3 sequence reads: CSVERPTGETQYF. DNA for the CDR3: TGCAGCGTTGAAAGACCTACGGGAGAGACCCAGTACTTC.